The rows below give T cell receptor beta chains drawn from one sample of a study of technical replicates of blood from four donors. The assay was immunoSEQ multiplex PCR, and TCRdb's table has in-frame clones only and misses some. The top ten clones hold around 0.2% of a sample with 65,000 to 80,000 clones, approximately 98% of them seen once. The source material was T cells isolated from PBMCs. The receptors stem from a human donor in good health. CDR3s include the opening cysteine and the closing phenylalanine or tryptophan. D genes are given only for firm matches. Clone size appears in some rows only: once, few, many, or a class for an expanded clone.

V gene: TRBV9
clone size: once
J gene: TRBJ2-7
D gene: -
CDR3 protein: CASSVGYEQYF
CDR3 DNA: TGTGCCAGCAGCGTCGGCTACGAGCAGTACTTC

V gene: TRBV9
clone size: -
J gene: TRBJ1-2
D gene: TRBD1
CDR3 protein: CASSPQDRVDGYTF
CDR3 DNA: TGTGCCAGCAGCCCCCAGGACAGGGTGGACGGCTACACCTTC

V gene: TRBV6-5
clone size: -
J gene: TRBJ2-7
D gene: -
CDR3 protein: CASSRQSLPTSFENF
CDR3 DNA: TGTGCCAGCAGTAGACAGAGCCTTCCTACGAGTTTCGAGAACTTC

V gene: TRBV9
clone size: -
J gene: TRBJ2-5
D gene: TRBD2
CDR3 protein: CASSPMTSGGETQYF
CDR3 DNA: TGTGCCAGCAGCCCAATGACTAGCGGGGGAGAGACCCAGTACTTC

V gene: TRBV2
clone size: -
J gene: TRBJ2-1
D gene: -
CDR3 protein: CASINSYNEQFF
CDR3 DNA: TGTGCCAGCATAAACTCCTACAATGAGCAGTTCTTC

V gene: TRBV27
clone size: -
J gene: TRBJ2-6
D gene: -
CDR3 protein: CASSLSLGSGANVLTF
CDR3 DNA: TGTGCCAGCAGTTTATCGTTGGGCAGTGGGGCCAACGTCCTGACTTTC

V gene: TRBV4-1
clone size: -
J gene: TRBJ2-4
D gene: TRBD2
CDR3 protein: CASSPPERGAKNIQYF
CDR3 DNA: TGCGCCAGCAGCCCGCCTGAGCGGGGGGCCAAAAACATTCAGTACTTC

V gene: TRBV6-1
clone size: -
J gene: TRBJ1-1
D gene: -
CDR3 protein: CASSGGGTPEAFF
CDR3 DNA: TGTGCCAGCAGTGGAGGCGGGACGCCCGAAGCTTTCTTT

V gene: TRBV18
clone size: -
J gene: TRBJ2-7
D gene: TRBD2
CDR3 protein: CASSPPTGTSPYEQYF
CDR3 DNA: TGTGCCAGCTCACCACCGACCGGGACTAGTCCCTACGAGCAGTACTTC

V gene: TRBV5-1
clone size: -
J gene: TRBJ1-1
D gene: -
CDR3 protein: CASSLEGGAGIEAFF
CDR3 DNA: TGCGCCAGCAGCTTGGAAGGCGGGGCAGGGATTGAAGCTTTCTTT

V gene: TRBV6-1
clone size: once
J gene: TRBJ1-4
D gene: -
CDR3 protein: CASKRSPGSNEKLFF
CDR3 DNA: TGTGCCAGCAAAAGATCCCCAGGGTCTAATGAAAAACTGTTTTTT

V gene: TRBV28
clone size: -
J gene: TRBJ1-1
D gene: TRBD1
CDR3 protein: CASSWDTGQGSEAFF
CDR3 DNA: TGTGCCAGCAGTTGGGATACTGGACAGGGATCTGAAGCTTTCTTT

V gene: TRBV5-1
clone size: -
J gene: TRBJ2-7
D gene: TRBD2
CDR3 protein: CASSSEPAGEYEQYF
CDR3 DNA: TGCGCCAGCAGCTCGGAACCAGCGGGAGAATACGAGCAGTACTTC

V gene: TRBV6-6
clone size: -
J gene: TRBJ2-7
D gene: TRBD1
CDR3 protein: CASTLPQGHEQYF
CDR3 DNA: TGTGCCAGCACCTTACCACAGGGGCACGAGCAGTACTTC

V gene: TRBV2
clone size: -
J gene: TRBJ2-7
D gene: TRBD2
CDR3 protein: CASSSEGLAGQEQYF
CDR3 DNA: TGTGCCAGCAGTTCAGAGGGACTAGCGGGACAAGAGCAGTACTTC